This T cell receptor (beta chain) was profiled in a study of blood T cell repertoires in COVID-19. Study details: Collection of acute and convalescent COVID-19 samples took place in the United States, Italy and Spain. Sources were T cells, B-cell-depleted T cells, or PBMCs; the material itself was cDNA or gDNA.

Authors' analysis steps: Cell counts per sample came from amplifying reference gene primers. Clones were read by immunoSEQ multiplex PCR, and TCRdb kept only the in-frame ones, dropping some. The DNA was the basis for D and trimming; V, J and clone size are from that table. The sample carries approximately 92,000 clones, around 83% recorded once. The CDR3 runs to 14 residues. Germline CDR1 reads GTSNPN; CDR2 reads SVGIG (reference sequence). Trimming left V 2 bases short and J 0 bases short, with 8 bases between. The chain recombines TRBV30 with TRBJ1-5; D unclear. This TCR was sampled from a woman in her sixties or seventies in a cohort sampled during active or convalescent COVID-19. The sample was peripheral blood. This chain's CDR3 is CAWSWAGSNQPQHF. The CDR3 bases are TGTGCCTGGAGTTGGGCAGGTAGCAATCAGCCCCAGCATTTT.